The rows below give T cell receptor beta chains drawn from one sample of a study of shared clonotypes between healthy human individuals. Method: immunoSEQ multiplex PCR; TCRdb's copy keeps in-frame clones and lacks some. Found here are about 2.1 million clones, about 93% of them singletons; the top ten hold 1.5% to 2%. The specimen sequenced was naive CD8+ T cells from PBMCs. These TCRs come from a man between 18 and 35 years old in good health. Some clones in this sample may be carry-over from other donors' samples. CDR3s include the opening cysteine and the closing phenylalanine or tryptophan. D genes are given only for firm matches. Clone size is shown for a subset of rows, as once, few, many or a class of expanded clone.

V	J	D	length	size	DNA	CDR3
TRBV9	TRBJ1-3	-	13	-	TGTGCCAGCAGCTACAATTCAGGGAACACCATATATTTT	CASSYNSGNTIYF
TRBV4-1	TRBJ2-1	TRBD2	15	-	TGCGCCAGCAGCCAACCTATAGCGGGAGGGGCTGAGCAGTTCTTC	CASSQPIAGGAEQFF
TRBV5-1	TRBJ2-1	TRBD2	18	-	TGCGCCAGCAGCTTGGCTCTAGCGGGGCCTAGCTCCTACAATGAGCAGTTCTTC	CASSLALAGPSSYNEQFF
TRBV4-3	TRBJ2-5	TRBD1	14	-	TGCGCCAGCAGCCGCGGACAGGGATGGGAGACCCAGTACTTC	CASSRGQGWETQYF
TRBV6-1	TRBJ2-1	TRBD2	11	-	TGTGCCACCTTAGCGGGCAATGAGCAGTTCTTC	CATLAGNEQFF
TRBV5-1	TRBJ2-7	-	15	once	TGCGCCAGCAGCTACCGGGAGTCGGCCTACTACGAGCAGTACTTC	CASSYRESAYYEQYF
TRBV7-8	TRBJ1-1	-	14	-	TGTGCCAGCAGCTTAGCAGGGTGGAACACTGAAGCTTTCTTT	CASSLAGWNTEAFF
TRBV7-8	TRBJ2-7	TRBD2	15	-	TGTGCCAGCACCTTCGGGGTGGGAGGGCCGTTGGAGCAGTACTTC	CASTFGVGGPLEQYF
TRBV5-5	TRBJ2-7	TRBD1	16	-	TGTGCCAGCAGCCCTATCTGGACAGGGGGTTCCTACGAGCAGTACTTC	CASSPIWTGGSYEQYF
TRBV7-9	TRBJ1-1	TRBD1	15	-	TGTGCCAGCAACAAACAGGGGGACATGAACACTGAAGCTTTCTTT	CASNKQGDMNTEAFF
TRBV15	TRBJ2-4	-	13	-	TGTGCCACCAGCAGAGACGGGGGAGACATTCAGTACTTC	CATSRDGGDIQYF
TRBV27	TRBJ1-4	-	14	-	TGTGCCAGCAGTTTATTGGCAGGAAATGAAAAACTGTTTTTT	CASSLLAGNEKLFF
TRBV27	TRBJ2-1	-	14	-	TGTGCCAGCAGTTTATTTTATCAGGGACTCCCGCAGTTCTTC	CASSLFYQGLPQFF
TRBV19	TRBJ2-7	-	13	few	TGTGCCAGTAGGGCTCGGACCTCCTACGAGCAGTACTTC	CASRARTSYEQYF
TRBV7-6	TRBJ2-7	-	13	-	TGTGCCAGCAGCGTCGGGGATCCTTGGGAGCAGTACTTC	CASSVGDPWEQYF
TRBV11-2	TRBJ1-2	TRBD1	17	-	TGTGCCAGCAGCCGCCAGCGGACAGGGCATCTCGTCTATGGCTACACCTTC	CASSRQRTGHLVYGYTF
TRBV2	TRBJ1-5	TRBD1	17	-	TGTGCCAGCAGCGTAAGTACAGACAGGGGGAGCAATCAGCCCCAGCATTTT	CASSVSTDRGSNQPQHF
TRBV5-8	TRBJ1-2	-	13	once	TGTGCCAGCAGACGAGCGGGACTTCCTGGCTACACCTTC	CASRRAGLPGYTF
TRBV10-2	TRBJ2-1	-	11	-	TGCGCCAGCAGGGACTACAATGAGCAGTTCTTC	CASRDYNEQFF
TRBV27	TRBJ1-2	TRBD1	15	-	TGTGCCAGCAGTTCCCCGGGACAGGGACTGGATGGCTACACCTTC	CASSSPGQGLDGYTF
TRBV6-1	TRBJ2-5	TRBD2	16	-	TGTGCCAGCAGTGAACGGCCCGGGACTATTATGGAGACCCAGTACTTC	CASSERPGTIMETQYF
TRBV9	TRBJ2-1	-	16	-	TGTGCCAGCAGCTCATCCCCTAGACTCGTCCACAATGAGCAGTTCTTC	CASSSSPRLVHNEQFF
TRBV5-4	TRBJ2-7	-	14	-	TGTGCCAGCAGCTTGGGTACTATTTTATACGAGCAGTACTTC	CASSLGTILYEQYF
TRBV6-5	TRBJ2-5	TRBD2	15	-	TGTGCCAGCAGTTACTCAGGACTAGCGGGAGAGACCCAGTACTTC	CASSYSGLAGETQYF
TRBV27	TRBJ2-5	-	14	-	TGTGCCAGCAGTTTAGTGGGGAGCCAAGAGACCCAGTACTTC	CASSLVGSQETQYF
TRBV12-5	TRBJ1-1	-	10	-	TGTGCTAGGGAACGGATGGAAGCTTTCTTT	CARERMEAFF
TRBV29-1	TRBJ2-2	-	14	-	TGCAGCGTGGGCGAGACTAGTATTTCCGGGGAGCTGTTTTTT	CSVGETSISGELFF
TRBV7-3	TRBJ2-1	-	17	-	TGTGCCAGCAGCTTAAGGCCCGGACTAACAAATTACAATGAGCAGTTCTTC	CASSLRPGLTNYNEQFF